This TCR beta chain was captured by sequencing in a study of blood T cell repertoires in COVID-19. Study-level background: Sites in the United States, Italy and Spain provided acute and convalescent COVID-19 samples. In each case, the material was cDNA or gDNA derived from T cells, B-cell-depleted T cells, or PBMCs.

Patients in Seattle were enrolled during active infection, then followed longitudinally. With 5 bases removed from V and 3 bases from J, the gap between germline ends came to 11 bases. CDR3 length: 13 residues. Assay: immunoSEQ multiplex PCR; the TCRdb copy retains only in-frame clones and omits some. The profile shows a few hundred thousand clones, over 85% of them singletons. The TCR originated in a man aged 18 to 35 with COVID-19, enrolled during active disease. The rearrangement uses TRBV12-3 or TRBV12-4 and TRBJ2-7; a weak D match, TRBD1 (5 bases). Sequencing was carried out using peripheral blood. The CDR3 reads CASSPRQGYEQYF. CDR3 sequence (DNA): TGTGCCAGCAGTCCCCGGCAGGGCTACGAGCAGTACTTC.